This TCR beta chain was profiled in a study of shared T cell receptors in the human thymus. This CDR3 spans 15 amino acids. The germline gives CDR1 MDHEN, CDR2 SYDVKM. V was clipped by 4 bases and J by 3 bases, with 12 bases between them. Here immunoSEQ multiplex PCR was the method, and the copy in TCRdb shows in-frame clones only, minus some. The profile shows hundreds of thousands of clones, about 95% of them singletons. The V and J genes are TRBV28 and TRBJ2-2, with D hard to call. The sample was thymocytes. This receptor was taken from a human donor. The DNA of the CDR3 is TGTGCCAGCAGTTCCCTCATTAGGGACACCGGGGAGCTGTTTTTT. Translated, it gives CASSSLIRDTGELFF.